The text below deals with one T cell receptor beta chain. TCRdb's table, derived via immunoSEQ multiplex PCR, lists solely in-frame clones and lacks some. This repertoire shows about 120,000 clones, roughly 90% found once; its top ten account for around 40%. This sample is part of a study of control samples from healthy donors and cancer patients. This CDR3 has 17 amino acids. V was shortened by 2 bases and J by 1 base, with 17 bases between the two germline ends. Germline CDR1 and CDR2: KGHSH and LQKENI. The chain is built from TRBV18 and TRBJ1-1; D uncertain. Sequenced input: blood. The TCR was taken from a man aged 50 to 60 in good health. CDR3 sequence (DNA): TGTGCCAGCTCACCAGGTCTTGTAAGCTATAAGAACACTGAAGCTTTCTTT. It encodes CASSPGLVSYKNTEAFF.